The 2 T cell receptor beta chains below come from one sample, sequenced in a study of blood T cell repertoires in COVID-19. The repertoire was sequenced with immunoSEQ multiplex PCR; TCRdb's copy has only in-frame clones and lacks some. The sample lists 250,000 or so clones; about 80% were seen once. Sequencing was performed on PBMCs or T cells enriched from blood (not recorded which). Receptor source: a man aged 45 to 65 who had recovered from COVID-19.

The gene calls are TRBV11-1 and TRBJ1-1; 7 bases agree with TRBD1. The V gene end was trimmed by 3 bases and the J gene end by 8 bases; junction bases not matched to a gene: 9. CDR3 size: 14 residues. Germline V gene sequence: CDR1 SGHAT, CDR2 FQDESV (reference sequence). The CDR3 sequence: CASSFYDRADEAFF. The DNA of the CDR3 is TGTGCCAGCAGCTTTTACGACAGGGCCGACGAAGCTTTCTTT.

The rearrangement joins TRBV5-1 to TRBJ1-6; a possible D gene is TRBD1 (5 bases). In germline, CDR1 is SGHRS, CDR2 YFSETQ. CDR3 length: 18 amino acids. Trimming cost V 4 bases and J 0 bases, with 17 bases left between them. This chain's CDR3 is CASSPGDGRSSYNSPLHF. The DNA of the CDR3 is TGCGCCAGCAGCCCGGGGGACGGAAGGAGCTCCTATAATTCACCCCTCCACTTT.